The T cell receptor beta chain described here comes from a study of T cells in women clearing cervical HPV infection. Study-level information: Women with histologically confirmed HPV16-related CIN3 or worse, 2 with invasive cancer, served as cases. Cases' blood sampling followed lesion detection by median approximately 140 days (90 to 200).

The study's findings and limits: Richness differences could reflect unmeasured T-cell content per sample.

TCRdb's copy holds only in-frame clones and misses some; the assay was immunoSEQ multiplex PCR. Here the sample table reports about 30,000 clones. The J segment lost 2 bases and the V segment lost 2 bases, leaving 5 bases of the junction unmatched. Looked up from germline, CDR1 is DFQATT and CDR2 is SNEGSKA (reference sequence). This CDR3 contains 17 residues. In regard to this clone: The antigen remains unidentified. The read ends 3 residues shy of where the CDR3 ends; the end is completed using the germline J gene.

V is TRBV20-1 and J is TRBJ2-6; 11 nucleotides agree with TRBD2. This receptor was taken from a woman between 18 and 75 years old with a cervical HPV16 infection that either progressed to CIN3+ or cleared (not recorded which). Sequenced sample: blood buffy coat. The CDR3 bases that were read are TGCAGTGCTAGAAGTTCTAGCGGGAGGACTGGGGCCAACGTC. Amino acids: CSARSSSGRTGANV. Given in full, the CDR3 is CSARSSSGRTGANVLTF.